A selection of T cell receptor beta chains follows, all from one sample in a study of coeliac disease. Sequenced by immunoSEQ multiplex PCR; TCRdb stores in-frame clones only, minus some. The sample contains 4,200 or so clones, less than 70% of which appear only once. The specimen was intraepithelial lymphocytes from the gut. These receptors all come from a man between 65 and 85 years old with active celiac disease. The CDR3 runs from the conserved cysteine through the conserved F or W. Fields, in order: V gene, D gene, J gene, clone size, CDR3 DNA, CDR3 protein. D genes are given only for firm matches. Not every row has a clone size; where given, it reads once, few, many or a size class.

V: TRBV4-3
D: -
J: TRBJ2-3
size: -
DNA: TGCGCCAGCAGCCAAGAGGCGGGCACAGATACGCAGTATTTT
CDR3: CASSQEAGTDTQYF

V: TRBV28
D: -
J: TRBJ2-5
size: -
DNA: TGTGCCAGCAGTTTAGTTCGAGAGACCCAGTACTTC
CDR3: CASSLVRETQYF

V: TRBV7-3
D: TRBD2
J: TRBJ2-3
size: -
DNA: TGTGCCAGCAGCTTATTCGGGGGGGGTTCAGATACGCAGTATTTT
CDR3: CASSLFGGGSDTQYF

V: TRBV2
D: -
J: TRBJ1-6
size: -
DNA: TGTGCCAGCAGCAACAGCGGGAGTTCACCCCTCCACTTT
CDR3: CASSNSGSSPLHF

V: TRBV7-3
D: -
J: TRBJ2-1
size: -
DNA: TGTGCCAGCAGCTTGGACGGGAACAATGAGCAGTTCTTC
CDR3: CASSLDGNNEQFF

V: TRBV28
D: -
J: TRBJ1-3
size: -
DNA: TGTGCCAGCACCCGCGCCCGAACGGCTGGAAACACCATATATTTT
CDR3: CASTRARTAGNTIYF

V: TRBV6-5
D: -
J: TRBJ1-5
size: -
DNA: TGTGCCAGCAGCCAGGATCCTAGCGGCAATCAGCCCCAGCATTTT
CDR3: CASSQDPSGNQPQHF

V: TRBV14
D: -
J: TRBJ2-4
size: once
DNA: TGTGCCAGCAGCCAAGATGGGGCTAGCGCTCAGTACTTC
CDR3: CASSQDGASAQYF

V: TRBV7-9
D: -
J: TRBJ1-1
size: -
DNA: TGTGCCAGCAGCTTACAGGGTGGCACTGAAGCTTTCTTT
CDR3: CASSLQGGTEAFF

V: TRBV7-9
D: -
J: TRBJ1-1
size: -
DNA: TGTGCCAGCAGCCTATCCGTGGTTGAAGCTTTCTTT
CDR3: CASSLSVVEAFF

V: TRBV19
D: -
J: TRBJ1-1
size: -
DNA: TGTGCCAGTAGTATTTTGAGCCAGGGCACTGAAGCTTTCTTT
CDR3: CASSILSQGTEAFF

V: TRBV7-3
D: TRBD1
J: TRBJ2-2
size: -
DNA: TGTGCCAGCAGCTTTCAGGGGGCTGCCGGGGAGCTGTTTTTT
CDR3: CASSFQGAAGELFF

V: TRBV5-1
D: -
J: TRBJ2-7
size: -
DNA: TGCGCCAGCAGCGCCGAAGCGTACTACGAGCAGTACTTC
CDR3: CASSAEAYYEQYF

V: TRBV18
D: TRBD1
J: TRBJ2-5
size: -
DNA: TGTGCCAGCTCACCACAGGGGGCGTACCAAGAGACCCAGTACTTC
CDR3: CASSPQGAYQETQYF

V: TRBV4-1
D: TRBD2
J: TRBJ2-1
size: -
DNA: TGCGCCAGCAGCCGCACTAGCGGGAGTGGGGATGAGCAGTTCTTC
CDR3: CASSRTSGSGDEQFF

V: TRBV10-2
D: -
J: TRBJ2-5
size: few
DNA: TGCGCCAGCCGCGAAGGCGAGCGGCAAGAGACCCAGTACTTC
CDR3: CASREGERQETQYF

V: TRBV19
D: TRBD2
J: TRBJ2-5
size: once
DNA: TGTGCCAGTAGAAAAGCGGGGGCCCAAGAGACCCAGTACTTC
CDR3: CASRKAGAQETQYF

V: TRBV27
D: TRBD1
J: TRBJ1-6
size: -
DNA: TGTGCCAGCAGTTTAACAGGGGATTCACCCCTCCACTTT
CDR3: CASSLTGDSPLHF

V: TRBV27
D: -
J: TRBJ1-1
size: few
DNA: TGTGCCAGCAGTTTCCGGTTGACGGCGGTGAACACTGAAGCTTTCTTT
CDR3: CASSFRLTAVNTEAFF

V: TRBV28
D: TRBD1
J: TRBJ2-1
size: -
DNA: TGTGCCAGCAGTTTTGTAACAGGGGGCTTTTTCTTC
CDR3: CASSFVTGGFFF

V: TRBV9
D: TRBD1
J: TRBJ1-4
size: -
DNA: TGTGCCAGCAGCGCCACAGGGGGTGCTAATGAAAAACTGTTTTTT
CDR3: CASSATGGANEKLFF

V: TRBV10-3
D: TRBD2
J: TRBJ2-5
size: -
DNA: TGTGCCATCAGTGACGGGACTACCACAGAGACCCAGTACTTC
CDR3: CAISDGTTTETQYF

V: TRBV4-1
D: -
J: TRBJ1-5
size: -
DNA: TGCGCCAGCAGCCAAGCAGCGGGCAATCAGCCCCAGCATTTT
CDR3: CASSQAAGNQPQHF

V: TRBV25-1
D: -
J: TRBJ1-2
size: -
DNA: TGTGCCAGCAGTCTGACAGGAAGCGGCTACACCTTC
CDR3: CASSLTGSGYTF

V: TRBV9
D: TRBD2
J: TRBJ2-1
size: -
DNA: TGTGCCAGCAGCCCCAGCCCTGGACTAGCTGGCAATGAGCAGTTCTTC
CDR3: CASSPSPGLAGNEQFF

V: TRBV7-2
D: -
J: TRBJ1-4
size: -
DNA: TGTGCCAGCAGCCGACTTACAACTAATGAAAAACTGTTTTTT
CDR3: CASSRLTTNEKLFF

V: TRBV18
D: TRBD1
J: TRBJ1-2
size: -
DNA: TGTGCCAGCTCACCACAGGCTGGGACAGGGGTAGAATATGGCTACACCTTC
CDR3: CASSPQAGTGVEYGYTF

V: TRBV6-5
D: TRBD2
J: TRBJ2-2
size: -
DNA: TGTGCCAGCAGTTACGGCGGGGGGGCGGACACCGGGGAGCTGTTTTTT
CDR3: CASSYGGGADTGELFF

V: TRBV11-1
D: TRBD1
J: TRBJ2-1
size: -
DNA: TGTGCCAGCAGTCACTGGGACAGGCGATATGATGAGCAGTTCTTC
CDR3: CASSHWDRRYDEQFF

V: TRBV18
D: TRBD1
J: TRBJ1-6
size: -
DNA: TGTGCCAGCTCACCTCCGGGACAGGCCTATAATTCACCCCTCCACTTT
CDR3: CASSPPGQAYNSPLHF

V: TRBV4-1
D: TRBD1
J: TRBJ2-6
size: -
DNA: TGCGCCAGCAGTCAGAAGCCGGGACAGGGGGCGTTCGGGGCCAACGTCCTGACTTTC
CDR3: CASSQKPGQGAFGANVLTF

V: TRBV28
D: TRBD1
J: TRBJ2-7
size: -
DNA: TGTGCCAGCAGGCGTCCGGGACAGGGGATCTACGAGCAGTACTTC
CDR3: CASRRPGQGIYEQYF

V: TRBV7-9
D: TRBD2
J: TRBJ2-2
size: -
DNA: TGTGCCAGCAGCCCCCACGTCGGACTAGCGGTGAACACCGGGGAGCTGTTTTTT
CDR3: CASSPHVGLAVNTGELFF

V: TRBV20-1
D: -
J: TRBJ1-1
size: once
DNA: TGCAGTGCTAGAGTAAGGAGTGAAGCTTTCTTT
CDR3: CSARVRSEAFF

V: TRBV9
D: TRBD2
J: TRBJ2-1
size: few
DNA: TGTGCCAGCAGCGTAGGGGCTAGCGGGTACAATGAGCAGTTCTTC
CDR3: CASSVGASGYNEQFF

V: TRBV6-5
D: TRBD1
J: TRBJ2-3
size: -
DNA: TGTGCCAGCAGCCTCGGGACAGGGGTAGCAGATACGCAGTATTTT
CDR3: CASSLGTGVADTQYF

V: TRBV19
D: -
J: TRBJ2-7
size: -
DNA: TGTGCCAGTAGTATTCGGGGGAGACCTGTCGAGCAGTACTTC
CDR3: CASSIRGRPVEQYF

V: TRBV5-1
D: TRBD2
J: TRBJ2-5
size: -
DNA: TGCGCCAGCAGCTTGGATGCCGGGGGGGCCCGAGAGACCCAGTACTTC
CDR3: CASSLDAGGARETQYF

V: TRBV14
D: -
J: TRBJ1-4
size: few
DNA: TGTGCCAGCAGCCAAGAAGCGGGAGTAGATGAAAAACTGTTTTTT
CDR3: CASSQEAGVDEKLFF